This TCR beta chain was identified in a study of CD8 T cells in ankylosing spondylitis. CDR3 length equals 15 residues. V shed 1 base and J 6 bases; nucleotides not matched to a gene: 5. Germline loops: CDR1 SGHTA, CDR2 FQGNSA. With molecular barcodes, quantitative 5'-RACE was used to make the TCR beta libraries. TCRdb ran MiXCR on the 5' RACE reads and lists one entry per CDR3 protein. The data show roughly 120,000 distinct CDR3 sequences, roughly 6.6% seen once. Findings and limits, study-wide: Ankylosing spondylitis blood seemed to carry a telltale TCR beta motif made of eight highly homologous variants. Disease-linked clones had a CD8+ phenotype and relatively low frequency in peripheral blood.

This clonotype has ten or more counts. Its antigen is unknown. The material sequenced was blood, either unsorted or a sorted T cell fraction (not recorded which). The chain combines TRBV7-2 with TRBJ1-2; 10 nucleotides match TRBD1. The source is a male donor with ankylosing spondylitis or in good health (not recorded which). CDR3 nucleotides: TGTGCCAGCAGCTTAGGGGGACAGGGGTGGAATGGCTACACCTTC. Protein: CASSLGGQGWNGYTF.